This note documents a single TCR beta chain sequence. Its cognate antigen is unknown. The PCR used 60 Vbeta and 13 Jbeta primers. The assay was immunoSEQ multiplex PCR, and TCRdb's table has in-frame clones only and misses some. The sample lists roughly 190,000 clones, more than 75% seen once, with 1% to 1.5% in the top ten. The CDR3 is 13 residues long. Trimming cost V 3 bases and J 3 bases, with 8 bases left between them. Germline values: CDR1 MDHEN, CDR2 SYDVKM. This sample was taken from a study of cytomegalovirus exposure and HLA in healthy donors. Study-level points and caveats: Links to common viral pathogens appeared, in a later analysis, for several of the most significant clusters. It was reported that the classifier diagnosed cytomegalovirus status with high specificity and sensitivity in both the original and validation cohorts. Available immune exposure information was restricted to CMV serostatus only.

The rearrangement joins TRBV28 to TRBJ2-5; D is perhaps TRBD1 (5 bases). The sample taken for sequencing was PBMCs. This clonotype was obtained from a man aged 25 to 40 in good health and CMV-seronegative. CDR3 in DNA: TGTGCCAGCAGTTTCATAGGGGAAGAGACCCAGTACTTC. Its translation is CASSFIGEETQYF.